These 5 T cell receptor beta chains were all obtained from the same sample, sequenced in a study of shared clonotypes between healthy human individuals. Sequenced by immunoSEQ multiplex PCR; TCRdb stores in-frame clones only, minus some. The sample gives more than 550,000 clones, 72% of which show up once; more than 1.5% is in the top ten. The sequenced sample consisted of memory CD4+ T cells sorted from blood. Stated subset: CD45RA-negative fraction. All receptors derive from a woman aged 30 to 39 in good health.

The table lists this clone with many counts. The chain couples TRBV5-1 to TRBJ1-4; 7 nucleotides align to TRBD1. CDR3 length: 15 residues. V was clipped by 0 bases and J by 3 bases; unmatched bases: 2. CDR1 and CDR2 from the germline V gene are SGHRS and YFSETQ. In DNA form, the CDR3 reads TGCGCCAGCAGCTTGGGAGGGGGCCCTAATGAAAAACTGTTTTTT. Its translation: CASSLGGGPNEKLFF.

This chain connects TRBV5-1 to TRBJ2-2; 9 bases match TRBD2. Germline CDR1 is SGHRS and CDR2 is YFSETQ. The CDR3 length is 19 residues. Trimming removed 2 bases from V and 4 bases from J; junction bases left unmatched: 15. This CDR3 reads CASSFGDSGSPLPTGELFF. The CDR3 DNA reads TGCGCCAGCAGCTTCGGGGATAGCGGGAGCCCCCTCCCCACCGGGGAGCTGTTTTTT.

This clone appeared a single time. This sequence joins TRBV2 and TRBJ1-1, with D maybe TRBD1 (5 bases). CDR3 length: 15 residues. Germline lookup yields CDR1 SNHLY and CDR2 FYNNEI. The ends were cut back, 0 bases at V and 6 bases at J, with 14 bases in the middle. The CDR3 bases are TGTGCCAGCAGTGAAGCGCTTAGGGGTGTCGCTGAAGCTTTCTTT. Its translation is CASSEALRGVAEAFF.

This rearrangement joins TRBV2 to TRBJ2-3; no definite D call. Germline-derived CDR1 and CDR2 are SNHLY and FYNNEI. The CDR3 is 13 residues long. V was clipped by 7 bases and J by 2 bases, with 10 bases between them. DNA of the CDR3: TGTGCCAGCAACGTGGGGTTCACAGATACGCAGTATTTT. Amino acid sequence: CASNVGFTDTQYF.

The chain links TRBV2 to TRBJ2-3; 14 bases are shared with TRBD2. Germline V CDR1 and CDR2: SNHLY, FYNNEI. This CDR3 contains 16 residues. The V segment lost 5 bases and the J segment 5 bases; nucleotides outside the gene matches: 6. For the CDR3, the DNA is TGTGCCAGCAGTCCAAGACTAGCGGGAGGGCGAGATACGCAGTATTTT. Encoded protein: CASSPRLAGGRDTQYF.